This T cell receptor beta chain came from a study of blood T cells in healthy people across ages. Overall study findings and caveats: Because sorting was not performed, PBMCs prevented conclusive naive versus antigen-experienced comparison.

The use of a sample-barcoded 5' primer and a J-beta primer mix characterized a second PCR of about 7 to 12 cycles. With 12 random nucleotides, a template-switch adaptor tagged each individual cDNA molecule. Each CDR3 protein is one row after TCRdb ran MiXCR on the 5' RACE reads. The profile shows about 930,000 distinct CDR3 sequences, around 29% of them singletons. The CDR3 is 19 residues long. The germline V gene encodes CDR1 SGHRS and CDR2 YFSETQ. The J segment lost 0 bases and the V segment lost 0 bases, leaving 14 bases of the junction unmatched. A remark on this clonotype: Its specificity is unknown.

The sample was also reused in another study, on T cells of mothers and their children. That source reports: A few healthy Caucasian mothers gave samples, and so did their six children. Each mother yielded more than 9 million TCR beta CDR3 reads. Each child yielded about 3 million reads.

This chain connects TRBV5-1 to TRBJ2-7, with TRBD1 identical over 8 bases. The clonotype was recovered from a woman between 35 and 50 years old in good health. The sequenced sample was blood. CDR3 coding DNA: TGCGCCAGCAGCTTGGCCGGGACAGGCGATGTCACGAGCTCCTACGAGCAGTACTTC. This encodes CASSLAGTGDVTSSYEQYF.